The clone carrying this T cell receptor beta chain was detected once. CDR3 and TCR beta VDJ profiling relied on a genomic DNA template. TCRdb called the reads again in MiXCR, with one record for every CDR3 protein. This sample has roughly 81,000 distinct CDR3 sequences; approximately 46% occur once, and the top ten carry 60% to 75%. These data come from a study of CD8+CD57+ T cells in acquired aplastic anemia. CDR1 is SEHNR and CDR2 is FQNEAQ in the germline V gene (reference sequence). The CDR3 is 13 amino acids. The V end was cut by 3 bases, the J end by 2 bases, with 8 bases between. The sequence was collected from a human donor in good health, serving as a control. This sequence joins TRBV7-9 and TRBJ2-7; D call uncertain. The specimen sequenced was sorted CD4+, CD8+, or CD8+CD57+ T cells (not recorded which) from PBMCs. As DNA, the CDR3 is TGTGCCAGCAGCTTGGACGGCCCCTACGAGCAGTACTTC. As protein: CASSLDGPYEQYF.